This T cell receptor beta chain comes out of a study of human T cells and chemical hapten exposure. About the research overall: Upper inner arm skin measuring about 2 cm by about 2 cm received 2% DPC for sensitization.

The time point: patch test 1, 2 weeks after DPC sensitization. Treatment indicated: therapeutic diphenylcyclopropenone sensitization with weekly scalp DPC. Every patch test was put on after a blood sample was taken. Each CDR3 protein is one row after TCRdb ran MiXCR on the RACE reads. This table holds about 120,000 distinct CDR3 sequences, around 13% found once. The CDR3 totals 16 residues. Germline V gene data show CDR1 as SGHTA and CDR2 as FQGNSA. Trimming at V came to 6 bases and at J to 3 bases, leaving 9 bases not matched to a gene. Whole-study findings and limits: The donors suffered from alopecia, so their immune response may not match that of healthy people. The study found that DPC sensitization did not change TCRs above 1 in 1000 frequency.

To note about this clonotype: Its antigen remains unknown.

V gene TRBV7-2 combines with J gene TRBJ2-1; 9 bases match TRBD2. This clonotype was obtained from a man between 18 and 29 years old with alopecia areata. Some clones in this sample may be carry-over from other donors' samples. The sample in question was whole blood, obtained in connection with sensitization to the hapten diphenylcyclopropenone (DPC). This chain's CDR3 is CASSPRRGGRYNEQFF. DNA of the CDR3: TGTGCCAGCAGTCCCCGGCGGGGGGGCCGCTACAATGAGCAGTTCTTC. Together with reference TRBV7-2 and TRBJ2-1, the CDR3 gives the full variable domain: GAGVSQSPSNKVTEKGKDVELRCDPISGHTALYWYRQSLGQGLEFLIYFQGNSAPDKSGLPSDRFSAERTGGSVSTLTIQRTQQEDSAVYLCASSPRRGGRYNEQFFGPGTRLTVL.